The 3 T cell receptor beta chains below all came from one sample that was sequenced in a study of blood T cell repertoires in COVID-19. Sequenced by immunoSEQ multiplex PCR; TCRdb stores in-frame clones only, minus some. The repertoire has hundreds of thousands of clones, 80% to 90% of them found once; the top ten carry less than 1.2%. Sequencing was carried out using PBMCs or T cells enriched from blood (not recorded which). The origin of the receptors is a man between 18 and 35 years old who had recovered from COVID-19.

The rearrangement uses TRBV7-9 and TRBJ1-2; 12 bases fit TRBD1. This CDR3 has 15 residues. The V gene end was trimmed by 3 bases and the J gene end by 5 bases; junction bases not matched to a gene: 4. Germline V gives CDR1 SEHNR, CDR2 FQNEAQ (reference sequence). The CDR3 region has the DNA TGTGCCAGCAGCTTGGGGACAGGGGGCAGATATGGCTACACCTTC. Protein sequence: CASSLGTGGRYGYTF.

The rearrangement links TRBV15 to TRBJ2-7, with 8 bases identical to TRBD2. Trimming at V came to 3 bases and at J to 3 bases, leaving 7 bases not matched to a gene. Per the germline V gene, CDR1 is LNHNV and CDR2 is YYDKDF (reference sequence). The CDR3 totals 15 residues. The DNA for the CDR3 is TGTGCCACCAGCAGCCCCGGACTAGCTGGCTACGAGCAGTACTTC. It specifies CATSSPGLAGYEQYF.

This clone showed up just a few times. The V gene is TRBV21-1, the J gene TRBJ2-7; TRBD1, as called in the table, went unchecked against the DNA. TRBV21-1 corresponds to a pseudogene. The CDR3 runs 14 residues. In DNA form, the CDR3 reads TGTGCCAGCACCCAACACCCCCCCCCTTACGAGCAGTACTTC. Protein product: CASTQHPPPYEQYF.